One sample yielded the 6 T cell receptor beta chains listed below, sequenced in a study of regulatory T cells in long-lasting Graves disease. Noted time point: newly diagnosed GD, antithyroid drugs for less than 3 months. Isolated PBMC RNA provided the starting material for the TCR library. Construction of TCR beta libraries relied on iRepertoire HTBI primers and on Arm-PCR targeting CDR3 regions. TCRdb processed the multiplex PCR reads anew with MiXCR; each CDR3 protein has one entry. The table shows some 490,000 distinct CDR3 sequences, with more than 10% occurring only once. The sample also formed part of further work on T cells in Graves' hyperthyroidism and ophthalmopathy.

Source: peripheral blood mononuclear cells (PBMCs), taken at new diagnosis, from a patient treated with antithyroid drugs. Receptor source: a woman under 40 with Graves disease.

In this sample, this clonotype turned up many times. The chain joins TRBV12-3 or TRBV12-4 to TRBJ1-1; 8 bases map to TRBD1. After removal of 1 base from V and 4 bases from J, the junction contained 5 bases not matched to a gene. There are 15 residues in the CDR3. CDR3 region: CASSLDNRGSTEAFF. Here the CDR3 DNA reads TGTGCCAGCAGTTTAGATAACAGGGGGAGCACTGAAGCTTTCTTT.

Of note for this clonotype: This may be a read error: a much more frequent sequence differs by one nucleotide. The CDR3 region is CSVVQQGAYEQHF. CDR3 sequence (DNA): TGCAGCGTTGTTCAACAGGGGGCCTACGAGCAGCACTTC. The rearrangement links TRBV29-1 to TRBJ2-7; 9 bases match TRBD1. The CDR3 runs to 13 residues. Per germline, CDR1 SQVTM and CDR2 ANQGSEA.

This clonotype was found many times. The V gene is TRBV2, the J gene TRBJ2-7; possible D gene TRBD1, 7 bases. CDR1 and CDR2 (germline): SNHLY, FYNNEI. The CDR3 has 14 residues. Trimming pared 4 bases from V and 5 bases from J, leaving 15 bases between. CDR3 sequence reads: CASSGQGGPHEQYF. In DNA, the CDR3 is TGTGCCAGCAGTGGACAGGGAGGTCCCCACGAGCAGTACTTC.

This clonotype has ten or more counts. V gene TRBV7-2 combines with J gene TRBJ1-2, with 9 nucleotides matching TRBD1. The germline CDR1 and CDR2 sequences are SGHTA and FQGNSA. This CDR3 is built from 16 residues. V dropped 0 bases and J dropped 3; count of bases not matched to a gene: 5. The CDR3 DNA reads TGTGCCAGCAGCTTAGCCATCGGACAGGGGCACTATGGCTACACCTTC. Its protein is CASSLAIGQGHYGYTF. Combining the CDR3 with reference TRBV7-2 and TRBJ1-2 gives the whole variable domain GAGVSQSPSNKVTEKGKDVELRCDPISGHTALYWYRQSLGQGLEFLIYFQGNSAPDKSGLPSDRFSAERTGGSVSTLTIQRTQQEDSAVYLCASSLAIGQGHYGYTFGSGTRLTVV.

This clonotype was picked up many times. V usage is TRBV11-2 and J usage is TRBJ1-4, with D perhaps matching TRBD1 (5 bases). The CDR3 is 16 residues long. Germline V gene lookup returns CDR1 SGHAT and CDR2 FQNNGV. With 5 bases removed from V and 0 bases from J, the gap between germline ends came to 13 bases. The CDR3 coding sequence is TGTGCCAGCAGCCCCCTAAGGGGTGCAACTAATGAAAAACTGTTTTTT. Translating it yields CASSPLRGATNEKLFF.

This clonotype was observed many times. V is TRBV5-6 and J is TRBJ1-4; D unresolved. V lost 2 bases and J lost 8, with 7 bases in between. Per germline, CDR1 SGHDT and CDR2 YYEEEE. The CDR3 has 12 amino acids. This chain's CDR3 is CASSLRREKLFF. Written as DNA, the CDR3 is TGTGCCAGCAGCTTACGTCGGGAAAAACTGTTTTTT.